This T cell receptor (beta chain) is drawn from a study of T cell repertoires in cytomegalovirus infection. Overall study findings and caveats: HLA-C-restricted CMV-specific TCR beta clonotypes were dominant in the ex vivo response.

With respect to this clonotype: The target antigen is unknown.

V shed 6 bases, J shed 6 bases, and the junction held 13 bases outside the gene matches. CDR3 length: 16 amino acids. CDR1 and CDR2 (germline): PRHDT, FYEKMQ (reference sequence). TCRdb ran MiXCR on the reads and lists one entry per CDR3 protein. Of 45,000 to 65,000 distinct CDR3 sequences in the sample, about 20% were seen once. The TCR originated in a human donor in good health (CMV status not recorded). Some clones in this sample may be carry-over from other donors' samples. The chain combines TRBV13 with TRBJ1-2; 10 nucleotides line up with TRBD1. This sample comprised CD8+ T cells from cultured PBMCs, obtained from culture after CMV antigen stimulation. For the CDR3, the DNA is TGTGCCAGCAGTTTCGCCGGGACAGGGGACGGGGATGGCTACACCTTC. Protein sequence: CASSFAGTGDGDGYTF. Filled out from reference TRBV13 and TRBJ1-2, the complete variable domain reads AAGVIQSPRHLIKEKRETATLKCYPIPRHDTVYWYQQGPGQDPQFLISFYEKMQSDKGSIPDRFSAQQFSDYHSELNMSSLELGDSALYFCASSFAGTGDGDGYTFGSGTRLTVV.